Detailed here is one T cell receptor (beta chain). The data derive from a study of blood T cell repertoires in COVID-19. The wider study: Both acute and convalescent COVID-19 samples were obtained from the United States, Italy and Spain.

Study processing details: Reference gene primer amplification gave estimated nucleated cell counts. The protocol was immunoSEQ multiplex PCR, while the TCRdb copy is restricted to in-frame clones and leaves out a portion. Clone size and the V and J calls come from that table; the DNA yielded D and trimming. The sample contains around 230,000 clones, approximately 90% of which appear only once. Trimming shortened V by 4 bases and J by 5 bases, and 21 bases separated the two germline ends. This CDR3 is 17 amino acids long. From germline, CDR1 is MGHRA and CDR2 YSYEKL. Sequencing was performed on peripheral blood. The chain couples TRBV4-1 to TRBJ2-1; TRBD1 is a possible D gene (6 bases). This clonotype was sampled from a man aged 60 to 69 who had recovered from COVID-19. CDR3 region: CASSPTGPGTLDNEQFF. CDR3 nucleotides: TGCGCCAGCAGCCCAACCGGGCCCGGGACACTAGACAATGAGCAGTTCTTC.